The clone carrying this TCR beta chain was recorded many times. Its antigen is undetermined. A J-beta primer mix and a sample-barcoded 5' primer were used in a second PCR of about 7 to 12 cycles. One entry per CDR3 protein results from TCRdb running MiXCR on the 5' RACE reads. The data contain about 650,000 distinct CDR3 sequences, 40% to 65% of them singletons. These data belong to a study of blood T cells in healthy people across ages. V was pared by 2 bases and J by 9 bases, with 6 bases of the junction left unmatched. Germline V lookup: CDR1 MGHRA, CDR2 YSYEKL. The CDR3 runs 15 residues. General study findings and limits: The percentage of naive T cells correlated strongly with TCR beta diversity. Higher diversity and more naive CD4+ cells were features of long-lived donors, compared to aged donors. Considered underestimates were the diversity estimates obtained from one million T cells.

The sample was blood. The rearrangement links TRBV4-1 to TRBJ2-1; TRBD2 aligns across 11 bases. This TCR was sampled from a woman older than 75 in good health. The CDR3 loop reads CASSQTSGREGEQFF. In DNA form, the CDR3 reads TGCGCCAGCAGCCAAACTAGCGGGAGAGAAGGTGAGCAGTTCTTC.